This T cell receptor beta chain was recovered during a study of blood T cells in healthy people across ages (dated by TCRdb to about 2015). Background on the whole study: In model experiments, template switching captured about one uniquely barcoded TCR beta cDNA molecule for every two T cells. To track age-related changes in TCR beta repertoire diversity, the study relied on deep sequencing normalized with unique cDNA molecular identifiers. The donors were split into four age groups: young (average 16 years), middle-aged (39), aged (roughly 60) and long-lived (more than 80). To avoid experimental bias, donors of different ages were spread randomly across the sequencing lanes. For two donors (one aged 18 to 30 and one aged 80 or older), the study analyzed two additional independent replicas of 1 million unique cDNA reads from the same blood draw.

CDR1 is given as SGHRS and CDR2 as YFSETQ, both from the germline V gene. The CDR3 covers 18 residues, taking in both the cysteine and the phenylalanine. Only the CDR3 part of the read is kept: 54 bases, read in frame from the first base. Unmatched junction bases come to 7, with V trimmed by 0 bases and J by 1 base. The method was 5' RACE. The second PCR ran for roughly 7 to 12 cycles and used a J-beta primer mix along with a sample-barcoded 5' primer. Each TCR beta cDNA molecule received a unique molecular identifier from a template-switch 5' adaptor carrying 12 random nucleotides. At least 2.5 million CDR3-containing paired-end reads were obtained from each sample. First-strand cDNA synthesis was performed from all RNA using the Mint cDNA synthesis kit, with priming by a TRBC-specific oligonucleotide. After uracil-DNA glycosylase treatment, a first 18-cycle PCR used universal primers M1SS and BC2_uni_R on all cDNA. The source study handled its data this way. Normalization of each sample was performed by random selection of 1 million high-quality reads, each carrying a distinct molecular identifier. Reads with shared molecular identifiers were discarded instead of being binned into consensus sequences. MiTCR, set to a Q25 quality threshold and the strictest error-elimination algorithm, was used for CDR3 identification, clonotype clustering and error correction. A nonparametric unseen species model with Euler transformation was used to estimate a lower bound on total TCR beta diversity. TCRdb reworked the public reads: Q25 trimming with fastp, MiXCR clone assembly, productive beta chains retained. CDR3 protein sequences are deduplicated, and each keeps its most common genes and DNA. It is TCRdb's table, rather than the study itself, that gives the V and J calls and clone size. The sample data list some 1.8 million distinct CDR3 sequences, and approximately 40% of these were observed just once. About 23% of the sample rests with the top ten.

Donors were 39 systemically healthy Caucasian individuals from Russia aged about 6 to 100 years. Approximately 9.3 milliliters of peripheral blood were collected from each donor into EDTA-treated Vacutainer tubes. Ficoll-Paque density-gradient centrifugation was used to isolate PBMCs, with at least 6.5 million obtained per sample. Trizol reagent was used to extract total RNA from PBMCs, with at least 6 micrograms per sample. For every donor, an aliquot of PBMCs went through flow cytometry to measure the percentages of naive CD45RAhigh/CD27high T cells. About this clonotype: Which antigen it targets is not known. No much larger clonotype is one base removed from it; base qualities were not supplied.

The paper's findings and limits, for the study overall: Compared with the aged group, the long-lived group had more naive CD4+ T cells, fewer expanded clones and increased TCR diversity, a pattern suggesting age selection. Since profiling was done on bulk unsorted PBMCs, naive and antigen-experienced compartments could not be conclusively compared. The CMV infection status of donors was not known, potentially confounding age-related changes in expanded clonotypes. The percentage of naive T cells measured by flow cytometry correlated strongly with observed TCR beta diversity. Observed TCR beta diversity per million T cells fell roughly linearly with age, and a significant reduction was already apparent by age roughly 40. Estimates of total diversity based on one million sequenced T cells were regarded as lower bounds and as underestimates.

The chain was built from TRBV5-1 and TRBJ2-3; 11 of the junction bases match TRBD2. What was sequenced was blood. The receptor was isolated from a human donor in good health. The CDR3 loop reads CASSLEGGTSGRTDTQYF. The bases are TGCGCCAGCAGCTTGGAAGGGGGGACTAGCGGACGCACAGATACGCAGTATTTT.